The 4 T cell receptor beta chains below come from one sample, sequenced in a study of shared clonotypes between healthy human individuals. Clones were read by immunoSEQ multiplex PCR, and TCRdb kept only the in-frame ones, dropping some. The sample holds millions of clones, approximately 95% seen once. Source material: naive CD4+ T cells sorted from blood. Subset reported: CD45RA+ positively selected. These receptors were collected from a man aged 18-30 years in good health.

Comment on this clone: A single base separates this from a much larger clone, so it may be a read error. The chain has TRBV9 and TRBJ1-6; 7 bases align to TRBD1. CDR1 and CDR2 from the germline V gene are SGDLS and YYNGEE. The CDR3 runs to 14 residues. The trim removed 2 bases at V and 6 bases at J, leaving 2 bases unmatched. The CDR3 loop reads CASSVGTVNSPLHF. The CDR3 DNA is TGTGCCAGCAGCGTCGGGACAGTTAATTCACCCCTCCACTTT.

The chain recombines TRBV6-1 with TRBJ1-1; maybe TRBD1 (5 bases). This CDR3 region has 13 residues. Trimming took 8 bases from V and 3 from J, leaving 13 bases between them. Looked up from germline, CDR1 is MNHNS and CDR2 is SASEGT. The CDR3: CASGQGSDTEAFF. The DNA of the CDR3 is TGTGCCAGCGGTCAGGGAAGCGACACTGAAGCTTTCTTT.

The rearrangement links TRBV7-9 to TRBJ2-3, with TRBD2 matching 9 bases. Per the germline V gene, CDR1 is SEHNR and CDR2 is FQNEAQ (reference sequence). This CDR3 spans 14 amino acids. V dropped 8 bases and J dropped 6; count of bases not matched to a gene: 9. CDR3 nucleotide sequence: TGTGCCAGCGTGGCTAGCGGGAAGGCGGATACGCAGTATTTT. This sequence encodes CASVASGKADTQYF.

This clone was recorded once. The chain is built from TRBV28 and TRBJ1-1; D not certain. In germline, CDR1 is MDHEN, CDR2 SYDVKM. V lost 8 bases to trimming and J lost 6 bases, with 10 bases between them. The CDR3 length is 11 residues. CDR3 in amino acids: CASGPFPEAFF. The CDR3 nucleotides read TGTGCCAGCGGCCCGTTCCCTGAAGCTTTCTTT. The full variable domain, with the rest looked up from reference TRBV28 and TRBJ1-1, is DVKVTQSSRYLVKRTGEKVFLECVQDMDHENMFWYRQDPGLGLRLIYFSYDVKMKEKGDIPEGYSVSREKKERFSLILESASTNQTSMYLCASGPFPEAFFGQGTRLTVV.